This T cell receptor beta chain was obtained from a study of low-dose radiotherapy and immunotherapy resistance in tumors. Study-wide context: Nivolumab was given to patients as a 240 mg flat dose every two weeks, and ipilimumab at 1 mg/kg every six weeks. Both were delivered intravenously. It was every two weeks, one day before radiation and immunotherapy, that intravenous cyclophosphamide 200 mg/m2 was given.

Documented time point: after trial treatment. Regarding treatment: LDRT plus nivolumab, ipilimumab, low-dose cyclophosphamide and aspirin (RACIN trial). Every donor was treated with nivolumab, ipilimumab, aspirin, low-dose cyclophosphamide and also low-dose radiotherapy. At least ten counts were recorded for this clonotype. The germline CDR1 and CDR2 sequences are LGHDT and YNNKEL (reference sequence). V was clipped by 4 bases and J by 5 bases; unmatched bases: 5. The CDR3 extends over 14 amino acids. TRAV- and TRBV-specific primers, spanning alpha and beta chains, primed first-strand cDNA. TCRs were amplified for around 20 PCR cycles with a constant-region primer and V-primer adapter. The mRNA that was isolated underwent amplification by in vitro transcription. MiXCR was run by TCRdb on the reads, yielding one entry per CDR3 protein. The sample lists about 39,000 distinct CDR3 sequences, around 20% occurring once.

Sequencing used PBMCs, obtained after low-dose radiotherapy plus immunotherapy. This chain joins TRBV3-1 and TRBJ2-1; TRBD1 agrees at 7 bases. This clonotype was sampled from a female donor with ovarian cancer. CDR3 bases: TGTGCCAGCAGCCTAGGGGGCGCCCACAATGAGCAGTTCTTC. This codes for CASSLGGAHNEQFF.